The rows below give T cell receptor beta chains drawn from one sample of a study of blood T cell repertoires in COVID-19. Measured with immunoSEQ multiplex PCR; TCRdb has only the in-frame clones, and not every one. This sample carries around 200,000 clones, roughly 90% of them seen once, and the ten largest clones take around 2.7%. Sequencing was performed on PBMCs or T cells enriched from blood (not recorded which). The receptors shown here come from a woman aged 30 to 39 who had recovered from COVID-19. The CDR3 runs from the conserved cysteine through the conserved F or W. The D gene is left open where the match is weak. Clone size is stated in some rows and not others, as once, few, many or a class when expanded.

cdr3_nt: TGCGCCAGCAGCCCCATTACAGGGCGCGAGCAGTACTTC
cdr3_aa: CASSPITGREQYF
j_call: TRBJ2-7
d_call: .
v_call: TRBV4-3
clone_size: once

cdr3_nt: TGTGCCAGCAGTTGGGGACAGGGTAATGGCTACACCTTC
cdr3_aa: CASSWGQGNGYTF
j_call: TRBJ1-2
d_call: TRBD1
v_call: TRBV12-3/TRBV12-4
clone_size: .

cdr3_nt: TGTGCCAGCAGCTTAGAATCCCGGGACAAGCAGTTCTTC
cdr3_aa: CASSLESRDKQFF
j_call: TRBJ2-1
d_call: .
v_call: TRBV7-9
clone_size: once

cdr3_nt: TGTGCCAGCAGCGTAGCCAAACTAGCGGGGGCCGTCACAGATACGCAGTATTTT
cdr3_aa: CASSVAKLAGAVTDTQYF
j_call: TRBJ2-3
d_call: TRBD2
v_call: TRBV9
clone_size: .

cdr3_nt: TGTGCCAGCAGCTTATACGAAATGAGTGGAAACACCATATATTTT
cdr3_aa: CASSLYEMSGNTIYF
j_call: TRBJ1-3
d_call: .
v_call: TRBV7-8
clone_size: few

cdr3_nt: TGTGCCAGCAGCTCTCGACTAGGGTGGCGGAATGAGCAGTTCTTC
cdr3_aa: CASSSRLGWRNEQFF
j_call: TRBJ2-1
d_call: .
v_call: TRBV5-6
clone_size: .

cdr3_nt: TGTGCCAGCAGTTGGGGCAGCTCCACTGAAGCTTTCTTT
cdr3_aa: CASSWGSSTEAFF
j_call: TRBJ1-1
d_call: .
v_call: TRBV5-6
clone_size: .

cdr3_nt: TGCAGCGTATGTACACAGGGGTACTCCTACGAGCAGTACTTC
cdr3_aa: CSVCTQGYSYEQYF
j_call: TRBJ2-7
d_call: TRBD1
v_call: TRBV29-1
clone_size: few

cdr3_nt: TGTGCCAGCAGCTCAGAAAGAGGGTTCTATAATTCACCCCTCCACTTT
cdr3_aa: CASSSERGFYNSPLHF
j_call: TRBJ1-6
d_call: .
v_call: TRBV7-9
clone_size: .

cdr3_nt: TGTGCCAGCAGCTTGGGGCGACAGGGTGGGGACGAGCAGTACTTC
cdr3_aa: CASSLGRQGGDEQYF
j_call: TRBJ2-7
d_call: TRBD1
v_call: TRBV5-6
clone_size: .

cdr3_nt: TGTGCCAGCAGCTTAGGACAGGGCCCCTTCGGCTACACCTTC
cdr3_aa: CASSLGQGPFGYTF
j_call: TRBJ1-2
d_call: TRBD1
v_call: TRBV7-9
clone_size: once

cdr3_nt: TGTGCCAGCAGCTTAGTAGCGGGGGGTCCCTCCTACAATGAGCAGTTCTTC
cdr3_aa: CASSLVAGGPSYNEQFF
j_call: TRBJ2-1
d_call: TRBD2
v_call: TRBV7-6
clone_size: once

cdr3_nt: TGTGCCAGCAGTGAATCGGTCCTCTACGAGCGGTACTTC
cdr3_aa: CASSESVLYERYF
j_call: TRBJ2-7
d_call: .
v_call: TRBV6-1
clone_size: once

cdr3_nt: TGTGCCAGTAGTATGGGGCAATACGAGCAGTACTTC
cdr3_aa: CASSMGQYEQYF
j_call: TRBJ2-7
d_call: .
v_call: TRBV19
clone_size: .

cdr3_nt: TGTGCCAGCAGCCCCCCCCCAGGGGGCGAGGGCTACACCTTC
cdr3_aa: CASSPPPGGEGYTF
j_call: TRBJ1-2
d_call: TRBD1
v_call: TRBV5-4
clone_size: .